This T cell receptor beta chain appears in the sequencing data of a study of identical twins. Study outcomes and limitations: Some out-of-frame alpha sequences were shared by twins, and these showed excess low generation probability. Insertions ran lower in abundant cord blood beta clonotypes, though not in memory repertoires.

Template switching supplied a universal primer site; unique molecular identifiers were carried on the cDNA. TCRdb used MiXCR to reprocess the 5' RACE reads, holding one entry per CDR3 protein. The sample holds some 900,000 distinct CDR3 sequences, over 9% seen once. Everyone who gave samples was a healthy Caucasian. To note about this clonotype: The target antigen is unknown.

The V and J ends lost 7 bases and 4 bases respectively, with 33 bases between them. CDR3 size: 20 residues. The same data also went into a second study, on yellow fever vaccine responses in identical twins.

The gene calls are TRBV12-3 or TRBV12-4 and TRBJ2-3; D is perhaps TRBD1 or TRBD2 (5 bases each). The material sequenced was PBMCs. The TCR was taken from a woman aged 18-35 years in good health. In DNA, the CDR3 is TGTGCCAGCACCACAAACTCCCGGGGCCTCAACCTCTATGGCTCAGATACGCAGTATTTT. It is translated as CASTTNSRGLNLYGSDTQYF.